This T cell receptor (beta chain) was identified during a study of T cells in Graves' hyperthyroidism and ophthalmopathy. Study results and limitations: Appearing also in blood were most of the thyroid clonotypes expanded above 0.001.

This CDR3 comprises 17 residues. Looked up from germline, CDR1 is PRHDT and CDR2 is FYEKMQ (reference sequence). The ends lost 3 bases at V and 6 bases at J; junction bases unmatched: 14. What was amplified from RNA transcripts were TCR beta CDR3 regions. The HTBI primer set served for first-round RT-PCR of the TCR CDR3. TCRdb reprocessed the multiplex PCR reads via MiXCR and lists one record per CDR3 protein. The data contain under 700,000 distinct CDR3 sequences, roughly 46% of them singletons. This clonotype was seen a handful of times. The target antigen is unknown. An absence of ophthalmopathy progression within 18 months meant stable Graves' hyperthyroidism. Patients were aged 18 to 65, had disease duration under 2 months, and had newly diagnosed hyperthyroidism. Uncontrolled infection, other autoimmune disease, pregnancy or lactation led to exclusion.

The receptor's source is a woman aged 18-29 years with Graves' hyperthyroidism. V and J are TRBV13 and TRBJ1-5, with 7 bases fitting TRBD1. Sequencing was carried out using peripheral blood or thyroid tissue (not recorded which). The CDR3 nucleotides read TGTGCCAGCAGCTTCAAGCAGGGGGAATGGCTAGGTCAGCCCCAGCATTTT. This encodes CASSFKQGEWLGQPQHF.